What follows is one T cell receptor beta chain and its context. As for time point: 2013-2014 season, 7 days after vaccination. No donor had influenza vaccine in the prior 6 months; all lived in the community. Libraries were prepared by immunoSEQ multiplex PCR; TCRdb keeps only in-frame clonotypes and omits some of them. The data show over 7,500 clones, roughly four fifths seen once. The record originates from a study of follicular helper T cells after annual influenza vaccination. Study-level information: Some donors were sampled over the 2013-2014, 2014-2015 and 2015-2016 vaccinations.

The starting material was CXCR5- memory CD4+ T cells sorted from blood, obtained 7 days after influenza vaccination. This TCR was sampled from an adult who received the influenza vaccine.

CDR3 sequence: CASSGTYEDEKLFF. The CDR3 DNA sequence: TGTGCCAGCAGTGGGACATACGAGGACGAAAAACTGTTTTTT. The genes are TRBV6-6 and TRBJ1-4; weak D call: TRBD1 (6 bases). V gave up 5 bases and J gave up 8 bases, with 15 bases separating them. The germline gives CDR1 MNHNY, CDR2 SVGAGI (reference sequence). The CDR3 runs 14 residues.